This T cell receptor beta chain was obtained from a study of PD-L1 blockade in urothelial cancer. The time point is: peripheral blood 6 weeks after treatment start. Clones were read by immunoSEQ multiplex PCR, and TCRdb kept only the in-frame ones, dropping some. The sample contains approximately 18,000 clones, about 83% of which appear only once. V shed 6 bases and J 5 bases; nucleotides not matched to a gene: 4. This CDR3 is built from 13 residues. Germline-derived CDR1 and CDR2 are MDHEN and SYDVKM. This clonotype originated in a man aged 50-59 years with urothelial cancer. This material consisted of PBMCs, taken around atezolizumab (anti-PD-L1) treatment. The chain recombines TRBV28 with TRBJ1-1; 9 bases align to TRBD1. Here the CDR3 reads CASSRQGGTEAFF. The CDR3 DNA reads TGTGCCAGCAGCAGACAGGGGGGGACTGAAGCTTTCTTT.